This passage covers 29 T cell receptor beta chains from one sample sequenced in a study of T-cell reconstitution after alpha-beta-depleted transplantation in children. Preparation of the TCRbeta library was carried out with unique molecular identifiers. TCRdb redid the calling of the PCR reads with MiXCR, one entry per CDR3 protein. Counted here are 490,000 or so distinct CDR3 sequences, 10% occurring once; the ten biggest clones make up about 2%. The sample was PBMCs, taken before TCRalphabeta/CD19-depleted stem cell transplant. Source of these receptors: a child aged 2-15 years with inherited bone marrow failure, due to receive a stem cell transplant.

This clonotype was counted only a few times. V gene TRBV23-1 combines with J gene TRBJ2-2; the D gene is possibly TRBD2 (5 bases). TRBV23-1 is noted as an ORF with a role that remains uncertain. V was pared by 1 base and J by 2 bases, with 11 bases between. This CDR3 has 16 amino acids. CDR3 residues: CASSQLRAENTGELFF. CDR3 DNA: TGCGCCAGCAGTCAATTGAGGGCCGAAAACACCGGGGAGCTGTTTTTT.

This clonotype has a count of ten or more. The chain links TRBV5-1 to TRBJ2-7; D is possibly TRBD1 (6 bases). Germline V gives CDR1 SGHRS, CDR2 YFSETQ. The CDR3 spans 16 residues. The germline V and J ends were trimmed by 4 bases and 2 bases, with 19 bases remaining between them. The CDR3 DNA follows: TGCGCCAGCAGCACACCCAGCGACAGGAGTACCTACGAGCAGTACTTC. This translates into CASSTPSDRSTYEQYF.

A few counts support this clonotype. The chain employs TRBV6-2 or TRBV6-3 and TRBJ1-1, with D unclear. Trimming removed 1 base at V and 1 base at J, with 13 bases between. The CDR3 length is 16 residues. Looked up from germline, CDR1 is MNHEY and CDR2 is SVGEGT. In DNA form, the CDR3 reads TGTGCCAGCAGTTACTTCGACGTGGGCCCGAACACTGAAGCTTTCTTT. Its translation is CASSYFDVGPNTEAFF.

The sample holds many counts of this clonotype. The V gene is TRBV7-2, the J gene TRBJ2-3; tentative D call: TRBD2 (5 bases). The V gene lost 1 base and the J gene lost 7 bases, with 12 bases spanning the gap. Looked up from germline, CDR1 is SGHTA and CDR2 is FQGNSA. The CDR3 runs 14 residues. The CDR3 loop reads CASSLGAVPNTQYF. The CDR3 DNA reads TGTGCCAGCAGCTTAGGAGCGGTCCCGAATACGCAGTATTTT.

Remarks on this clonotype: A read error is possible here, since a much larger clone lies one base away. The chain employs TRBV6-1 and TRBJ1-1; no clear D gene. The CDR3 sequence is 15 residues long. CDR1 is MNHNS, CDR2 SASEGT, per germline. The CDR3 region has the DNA TGTGCCGGAAGCGGAGGTATGCAGGCGAACACTGAAGCTTACTTT. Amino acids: CAGSGGMQANTEAYF.

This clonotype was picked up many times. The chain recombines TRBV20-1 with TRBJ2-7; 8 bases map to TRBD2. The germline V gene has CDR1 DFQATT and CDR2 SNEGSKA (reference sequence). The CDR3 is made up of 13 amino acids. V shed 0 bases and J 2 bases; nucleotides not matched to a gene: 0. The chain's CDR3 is CSARDSGAYEQYF. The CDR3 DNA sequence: TGCAGTGCTAGAGATAGCGGGGCCTACGAGCAGTACTTC.

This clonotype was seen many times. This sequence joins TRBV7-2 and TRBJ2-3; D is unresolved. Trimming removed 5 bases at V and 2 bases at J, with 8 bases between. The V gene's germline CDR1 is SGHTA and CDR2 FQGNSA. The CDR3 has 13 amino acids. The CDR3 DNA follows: TGTGCCAGCAGCCTACAATTCACAGATACGCAGTATTTT. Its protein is CASSLQFTDTQYF.

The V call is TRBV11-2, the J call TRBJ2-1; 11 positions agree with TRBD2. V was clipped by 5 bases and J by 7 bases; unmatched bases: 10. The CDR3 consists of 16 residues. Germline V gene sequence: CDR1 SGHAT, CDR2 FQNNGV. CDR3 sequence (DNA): TGTGCCAGCAGCCCAATAGCGGGAGGGCTCGGGAATGAGCAGTTCTTC. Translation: CASSPIAGGLGNEQFF.

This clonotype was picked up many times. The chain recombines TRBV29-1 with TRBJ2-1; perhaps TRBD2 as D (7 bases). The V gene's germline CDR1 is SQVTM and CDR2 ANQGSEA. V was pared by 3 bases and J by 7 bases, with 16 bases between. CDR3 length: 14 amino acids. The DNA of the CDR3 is TGCAGCGTTGATGAGCCGGGGGGCCTAAATGAGCAGTTCTTC. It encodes CSVDEPGGLNEQFF.

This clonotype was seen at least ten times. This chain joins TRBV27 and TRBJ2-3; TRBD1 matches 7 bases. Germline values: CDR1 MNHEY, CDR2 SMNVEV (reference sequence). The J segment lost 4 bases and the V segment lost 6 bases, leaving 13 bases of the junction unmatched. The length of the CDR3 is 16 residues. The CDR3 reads CASRLAWTGPADTQYF. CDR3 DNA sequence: TGTGCCAGCAGGCTGGCGTGGACAGGACCCGCAGATACGCAGTATTTT.

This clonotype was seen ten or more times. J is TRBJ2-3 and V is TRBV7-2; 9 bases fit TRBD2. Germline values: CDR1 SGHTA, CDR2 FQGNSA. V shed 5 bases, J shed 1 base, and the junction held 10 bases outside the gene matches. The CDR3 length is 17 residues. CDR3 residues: CASSRLTLAGRTDTQYF. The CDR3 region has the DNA TGTGCCAGCAGCAGGCTGACCCTAGCGGGGCGCACAGATACGCAGTATTTT. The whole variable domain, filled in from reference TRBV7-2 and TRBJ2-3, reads GAGVSQSPSNKVTEKGKDVELRCDPISGHTALYWYRQSLGQGLEFLIYFQGNSAPDKSGLPSDRFSAERTGGSVSTLTIQRTQQEDSAVYLCASSRLTLAGRTDTQYFGPGTRLTVL.

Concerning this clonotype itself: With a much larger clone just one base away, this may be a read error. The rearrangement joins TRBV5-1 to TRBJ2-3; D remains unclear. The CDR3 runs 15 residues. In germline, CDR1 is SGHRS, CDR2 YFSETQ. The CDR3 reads CASSFSRRGTDTRYF. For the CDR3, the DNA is TGCGCCAGCAGCTTCTCGCGACGCGGCACAGATACGCGGTATTTT. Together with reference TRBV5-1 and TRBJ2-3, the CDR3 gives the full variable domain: KAGVTQTPRYLIKTRGQQVTLSCSPISGHRSVSWYQQTPGQGLQFLFEYFSETQRNKGNFPGRFSGRQFSNSRSEMNVSTLELGDSALYLCASSFSRRGTDTRYFGPGTRLTVL.

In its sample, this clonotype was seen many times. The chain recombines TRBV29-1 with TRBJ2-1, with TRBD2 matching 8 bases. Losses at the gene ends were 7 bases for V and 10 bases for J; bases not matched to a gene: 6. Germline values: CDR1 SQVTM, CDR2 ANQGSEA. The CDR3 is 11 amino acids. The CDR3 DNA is TGCAGCGCACCTAGCGGGCGGGAGCAGTTCTTC. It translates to CSAPSGREQFF.

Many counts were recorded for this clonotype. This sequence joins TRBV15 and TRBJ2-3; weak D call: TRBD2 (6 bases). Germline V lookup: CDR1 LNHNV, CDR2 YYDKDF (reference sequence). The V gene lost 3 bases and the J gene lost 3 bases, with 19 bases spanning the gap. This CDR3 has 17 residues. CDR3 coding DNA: TGTGCCACCAGCAGTGATGGATTGGCGGGAAGAACAGATACGCAGTATTTT. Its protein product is CATSSDGLAGRTDTQYF.

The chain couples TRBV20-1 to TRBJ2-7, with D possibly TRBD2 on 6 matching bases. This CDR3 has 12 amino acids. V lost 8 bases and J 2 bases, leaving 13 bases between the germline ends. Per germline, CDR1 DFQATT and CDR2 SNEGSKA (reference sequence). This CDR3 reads CSSGTGTYEQYF. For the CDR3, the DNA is TGCAGTTCCGGGACTGGGACCTACGAGCAGTACTTC.

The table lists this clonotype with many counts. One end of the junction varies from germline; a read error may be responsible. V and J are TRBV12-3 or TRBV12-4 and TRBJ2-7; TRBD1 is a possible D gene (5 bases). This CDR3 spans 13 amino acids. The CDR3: CASILRKGYEQYF. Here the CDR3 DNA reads TGTGCCAGCATTTTAAGGAAGGGGTACGAGCAGTACTTC.

Here the CDR3 reads CSARSISSGTYEQYF. The CDR3 nucleotides are TGCAGTGCTAGATCCATTTCTAGCGGTACCTACGAGCAGTACTTC. The chain couples TRBV20-1 to TRBJ2-7, with 7 bases fitting TRBD2. Germline V CDR1 and CDR2: DFQATT, SNEGSKA (reference sequence). Trimming removed 2 bases from V and 2 bases from J; junction bases left unmatched: 9. The CDR3 consists of 15 residues.

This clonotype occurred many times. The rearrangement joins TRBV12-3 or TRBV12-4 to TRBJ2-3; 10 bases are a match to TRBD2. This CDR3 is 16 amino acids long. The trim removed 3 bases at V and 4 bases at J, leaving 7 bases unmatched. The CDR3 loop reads CASSFVLAGGSDTQYF. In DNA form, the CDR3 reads TGTGCCAGCAGTTTCGTTTTAGCGGGAGGATCAGATACGCAGTATTTT.

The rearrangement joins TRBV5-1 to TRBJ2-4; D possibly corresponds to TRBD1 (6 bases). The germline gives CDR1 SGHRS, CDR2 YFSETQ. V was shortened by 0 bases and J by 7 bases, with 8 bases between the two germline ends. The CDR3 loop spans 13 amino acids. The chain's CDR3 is CASSLDRGNIQYF. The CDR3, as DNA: TGCGCCAGCAGCTTGGATAGGGGGAACATTCAGTACTTC.

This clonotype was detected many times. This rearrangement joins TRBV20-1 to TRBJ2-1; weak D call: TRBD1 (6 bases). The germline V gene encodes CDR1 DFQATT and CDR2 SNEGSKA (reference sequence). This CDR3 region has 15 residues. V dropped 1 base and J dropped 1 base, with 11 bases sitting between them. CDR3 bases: TGCAGTGCTAGAGGGGGTAGGGGGTCCTACAATGAGCAGTTCTTC. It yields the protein CSARGGRGSYNEQFF.

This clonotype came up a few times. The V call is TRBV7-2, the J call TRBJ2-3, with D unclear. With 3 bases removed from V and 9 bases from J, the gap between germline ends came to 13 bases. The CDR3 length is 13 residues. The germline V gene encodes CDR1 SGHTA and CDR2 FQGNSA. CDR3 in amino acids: CASSFTQIETQYF. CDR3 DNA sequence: TGTGCCAGCAGCTTCACCCAGATAGAGACGCAGTATTTT.

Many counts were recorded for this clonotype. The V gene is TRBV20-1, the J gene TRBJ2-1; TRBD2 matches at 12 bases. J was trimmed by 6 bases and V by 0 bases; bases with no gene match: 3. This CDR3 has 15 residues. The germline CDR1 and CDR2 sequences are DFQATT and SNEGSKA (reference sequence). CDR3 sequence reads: CSARDRLAGANEQFF. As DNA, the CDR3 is TGCAGTGCTAGAGACAGACTAGCGGGAGCCAATGAGCAGTTCTTC.

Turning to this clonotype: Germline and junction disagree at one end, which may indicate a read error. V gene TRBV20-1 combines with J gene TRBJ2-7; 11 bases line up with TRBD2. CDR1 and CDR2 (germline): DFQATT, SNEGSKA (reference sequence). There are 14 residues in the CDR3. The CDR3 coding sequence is TGCAGTGCCACCTACGGACTAGCGGGCGACGAGCAGCACTTC. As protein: CSATYGLAGDEQHF.

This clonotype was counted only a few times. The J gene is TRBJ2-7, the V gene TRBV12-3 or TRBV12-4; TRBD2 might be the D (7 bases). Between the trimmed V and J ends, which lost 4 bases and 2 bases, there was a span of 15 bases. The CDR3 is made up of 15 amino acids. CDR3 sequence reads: CASSSRGGGAYEQYF. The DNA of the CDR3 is TGTGCCAGCAGTTCAAGGGGGGGGGGGGCCTACGAGCAGTACTTC.

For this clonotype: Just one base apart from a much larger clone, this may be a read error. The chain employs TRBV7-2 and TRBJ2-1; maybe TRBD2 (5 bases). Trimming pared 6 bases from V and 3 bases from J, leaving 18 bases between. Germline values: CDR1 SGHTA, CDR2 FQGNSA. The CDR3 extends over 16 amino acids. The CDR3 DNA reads TGTGCCAGCAGGCCACGACTCGGGATTAACTACAATGAGCAGTTCTTC. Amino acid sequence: CASRPRLGINYNEQFF. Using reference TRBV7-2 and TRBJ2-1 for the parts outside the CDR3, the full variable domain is GAGVSQSPSNKVTEKGKDVELRCDPISGHTALYWYRQSLGQGLEFLIYFQGNSAPDKSGLPSDRFSAERTGGSVSTLTIQRTQQEDSAVYLCASRPRLGINYNEQFFGPGTRLTVL.

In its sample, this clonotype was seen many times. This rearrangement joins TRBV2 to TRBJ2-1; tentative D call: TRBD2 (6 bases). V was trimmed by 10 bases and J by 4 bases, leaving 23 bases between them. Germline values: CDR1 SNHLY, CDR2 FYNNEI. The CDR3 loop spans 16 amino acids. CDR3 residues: CATLRTIVPSYNEQFF. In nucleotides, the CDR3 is TGTGCCACCCTACGGACTATTGTCCCGTCGTACAATGAGCAGTTCTTC. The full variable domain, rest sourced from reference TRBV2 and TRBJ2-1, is EPEVTQTPSHQVTQMGQEVILRCVPISNHLYFYWYRQILGQKVEFLVSFYNNEISEKSEIFDDQFSVERPDGSNFTLKIRSTKLEDSAMYFCATLRTIVPSYNEQFFGPGTRLTVL.

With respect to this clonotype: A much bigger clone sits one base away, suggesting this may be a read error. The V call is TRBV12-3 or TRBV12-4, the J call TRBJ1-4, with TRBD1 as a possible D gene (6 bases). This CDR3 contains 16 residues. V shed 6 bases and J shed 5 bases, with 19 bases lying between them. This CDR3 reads CASSLLTGSENEKLFF. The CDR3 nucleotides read TGTGCCAGCAGCCTACTTACAGGGTCCGAGAATGAAAAACTGTTTTTT.

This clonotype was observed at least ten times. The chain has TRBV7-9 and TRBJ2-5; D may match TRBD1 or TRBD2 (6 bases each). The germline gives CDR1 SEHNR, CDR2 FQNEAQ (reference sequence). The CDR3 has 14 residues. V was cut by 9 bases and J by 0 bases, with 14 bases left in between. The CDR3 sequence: CASEGGGNQETQYF. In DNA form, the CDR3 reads TGTGCCAGTGAAGGGGGAGGAAACCAAGAGACCCAGTACTTC.

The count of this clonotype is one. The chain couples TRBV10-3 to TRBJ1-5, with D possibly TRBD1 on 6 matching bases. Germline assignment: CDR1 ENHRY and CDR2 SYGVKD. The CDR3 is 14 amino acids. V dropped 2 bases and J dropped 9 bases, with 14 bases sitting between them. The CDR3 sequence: CAISEDRLGGPQHF. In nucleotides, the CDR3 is TGTGCCATCAGTGAGGACAGGCTGGGTGGGCCCCAGCATTTT.